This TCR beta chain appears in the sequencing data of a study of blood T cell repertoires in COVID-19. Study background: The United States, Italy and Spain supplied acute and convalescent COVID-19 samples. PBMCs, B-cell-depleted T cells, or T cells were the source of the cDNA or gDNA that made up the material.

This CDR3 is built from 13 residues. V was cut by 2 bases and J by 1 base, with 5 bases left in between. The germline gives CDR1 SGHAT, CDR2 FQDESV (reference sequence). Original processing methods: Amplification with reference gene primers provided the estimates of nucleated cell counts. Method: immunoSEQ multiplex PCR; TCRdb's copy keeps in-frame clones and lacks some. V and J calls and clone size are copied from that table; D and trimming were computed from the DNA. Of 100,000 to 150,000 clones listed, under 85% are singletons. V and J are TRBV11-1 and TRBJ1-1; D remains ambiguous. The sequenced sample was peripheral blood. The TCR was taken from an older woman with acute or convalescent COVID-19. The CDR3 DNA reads TGTGCCAGCAGCTTACGGGAGAACACTGAAGCTTTCTTT. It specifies CASSLRENTEAFF.